Below, 20 T cell receptor beta chains from the same sample are listed, as sequenced in a study of cytotoxic CD8 clonotypes in ibrutinib-treated CLL (dated by TCRdb to the early 2020s). The sample's time point label is to be understood as: progressive disease on ibrutinib. Library preparation employed the immunoSEQ multiplex PCR assay. TCRdb mirrors the immuneACCESS table, restricted to in-frame sequences. Some clones are absent from its copies; in checked studies, under half trace to an unresolved V gene, and the reason for the others is unknown. The sample table shows about 160,000 clones, and approximately 90% are seen once. Approximately 3% of the sample lies in the top ten. The sample in question was PBMCs, obtained at disease progression, from a patient treated with ibrutinib. The receptors stem from a human donor with chronic lymphocytic leukemia.

V and J are TRBV10-1 and TRBJ2-7; tentatively, D is TRBD2 (6 bases). The CDR3 consists of 14 residues. The germline gives CDR1 WNHNN, CDR2 SYGVQD (reference sequence). V was pared by 8 bases and J by 4 bases, with 18 bases between. In DNA, the CDR3 is TGCGCCAGCCCCCGGAAGGGACTTGTATACGAGCAGTACTTC. Residues: CASPRKGLVYEQYF.

The rearrangement joins TRBV19 to TRBJ1-1; D perhaps matches TRBD1 (5 bases). V was shortened by 0 bases and J by 6 bases, with 14 bases between the two germline ends. From germline, CDR1 is LNHDA and CDR2 SQIVND (reference sequence). The CDR3 has 15 amino acids. CDR3 sequence (DNA): TGTGCCAGTAGTATAGAGGGGCGGCGGGGCTCTGAAGCTTTCTTT. It specifies CASSIEGRRGSEAFF.

The rearrangement uses TRBV6-1 and TRBJ2-3; D call uncertain. The CDR3 runs to 13 residues. Deletions cut 7 bases from V and 2 bases from J, with 10 bases between. CDR1 MNHNS and CDR2 SASEGT come from the germline V gene. The CDR3 DNA is TGTGCCAGCACCCGGGTTCCCACAGATACGCAGTATTTT. As protein: CASTRVPTDTQYF.

DNA of the CDR3: TGCAGCGCCCAGTACACTGAAGCTTTCTTT. This sequence encodes CSAQYTEAFF. V is TRBV29-1 and J is TRBJ1-1; no clear D. The ends were cut back, 7 bases at V and 3 bases at J, with 6 bases in the middle. The germline gives CDR1 SQVTM, CDR2 ANQGSEA. The CDR3 totals 10 residues. Full variable domain (missing parts from reference TRBV29-1 and TRBJ1-1): SAVISQKPSRDICQRGTSLTIQCQVDSQVTMMFWYRQQPGQSLTLIATANQGSEATYESGFVIDKFPISRPNLTFSTLTVSNMSPEDSSIYLCSAQYTEAFFGQGTRLTVV.

The chain is built from TRBV18 and TRBJ1-3; D is unclear. With 5 bases removed from V and 4 bases from J, the gap between germline ends came to 9 bases. The germline V gene encodes CDR1 KGHSH and CDR2 LQKENI. The CDR3 spans 13 residues. In DNA, the CDR3 is TGTGCCAGCTCATCAGGACGGGGAAACACCATATATTTT. It yields the protein CASSSGRGNTIYF. Looking up the rest from reference TRBV18 and TRBJ1-3 gives the full variable domain: NAGVMQNPRHLVRRRGQEARLRCSPMKGHSHVYWYRQLPEEGLKFMVYLQKENIIDESGMPKERFSAEFPKEGPSILRIQQVVRGDSAAYFCASSSGRGNTIYFGEGSWLTVV.

The chain couples TRBV7-9 to TRBJ2-2; D is perhaps TRBD2 (6 bases). With 3 bases removed from V and 0 bases from J, the gap between germline ends came to 14 bases. The CDR3 extends over 17 amino acids. CDR1 and CDR2 (germline): SEHNR, FQNEAQ (reference sequence). This chain's CDR3 is CASSFQRVMSNTGELFF. Here the CDR3 DNA reads TGTGCCAGCAGCTTTCAGCGGGTGATGTCGAACACCGGGGAGCTGTTTTTT.

The V call is TRBV4-3, the J call TRBJ2-3, with D perhaps TRBD2 (7 bases). The germline V and J ends were trimmed by 1 base and 6 bases, with 20 bases remaining between them. CDR1 and CDR2 from the germline V gene are LGHNA and YSLEER. This CDR3 region has 17 residues. In DNA, the CDR3 is TGCGCCAGCAGCCAAGCAGGAAGGTCGGGGGGCGGGGATACGCAGTATTTT. Protein product: CASSQAGRSGGGDTQYF.

This chain links TRBV19 with TRBJ1-3, with D unresolved. V was cut by 3 bases and J by 7 bases, with 10 bases left in between. Germline V gene lookup returns CDR1 LNHDA and CDR2 SQIVND (reference sequence). The CDR3 contains 13 residues. Here the CDR3 reads CASSMAIWNTIYF. CDR3 DNA: TGTGCCAGTAGTATGGCAATTTGGAACACCATATATTTT.

The genes are TRBV7-3 and TRBJ2-1; tentatively, D is TRBD2 (5 bases). V was clipped by 1 base and J by 7 bases, with 11 bases between them. Germline CDR1 reads SGHTA; CDR2 reads FQGTGA. This CDR3 is 14 amino acids long. The CDR3 DNA follows: TGTGCCAGCAGCTTAATCGCGGGCGTAAATGAGCAGTTCTTC. As protein: CASSLIAGVNEQFF. Looking up the rest from reference TRBV7-3 and TRBJ2-1 gives the full variable domain: GAGVSQTPSNKVTEKGKYVELRCDPISGHTALYWYRQSLGQGPEFLIYFQGTGAADDSGLPNDRFFAVRPEGSVSTLKIQRTERGDSAVYLCASSLIAGVNEQFFGPGTRLTVL.

The V gene is TRBV11-3, the J gene TRBJ2-7, with TRBD2 matching 7 bases. The CDR3 sequence is 18 residues long. Germline V gene data show CDR1 as SGHNT and CDR2 as YENEEA. V was pared by 3 bases and J by 1 base, with 15 bases of the junction left unmatched. The CDR3 spells CASSFQDRLAAGSYEQYF. CDR3 DNA sequence: TGTGCCAGCAGCTTCCAGGACCGGCTGGCAGCGGGATCCTACGAGCAGTACTTC.

V usage is TRBV11-3 and J usage is TRBJ2-3; 11 nucleotides line up with TRBD1. This CDR3 spans 16 amino acids. From germline, CDR1 is SGHNT and CDR2 YENEEA. The V gene end was trimmed by 5 bases and the J gene end by 4 bases; junction bases not matched to a gene: 8. CDR3 residues: CASSPRDRGGSDTQYF. The CDR3 bases are TGTGCCAGCAGCCCGCGGGACAGGGGGGGTTCAGATACGCAGTATTTT.

This clone was picked up one time. Other DNA sequences within the sample encode an identical CDR3. J is TRBJ2-2 and V is TRBV11-2; the D gene is possibly TRBD2 (5 bases). The length of the CDR3 is 13 residues. Trimming shortened V by 3 bases and J by 5 bases, and 7 bases separated the two germline ends. Germline V lookup: CDR1 SGHAT, CDR2 FQNNGV. The CDR3 protein is CASSLSGTGELFF. CDR3 coding DNA: TGTGCCAGCAGCTTGTCGGGGACCGGGGAGCTGTTTTTT.

The chain combines TRBV5-1 with TRBJ2-1, with 8 bases identical to TRBD2. Germline CDR1 and CDR2: SGHRS and YFSETQ. Germline trimming cut 0 bases from V and 7 bases from J; bases unmatched to any gene: 3. This CDR3 spans 14 amino acids. Here the CDR3 reads CASSLGTSQNEQFF. DNA for the CDR3: TGCGCCAGCAGCTTGGGGACTAGCCAGAATGAGCAGTTCTTC.

This clone is a singleton in its sample. The chain employs TRBV12-2 and TRBJ1-4; the table names TRBD1, a call not compared with the DNA. TRBV12-2 counts as a pseudogene. The CDR3 sequence is 18 residues long. The DNA of the CDR3 is TGTGCAAGTCCCACGACCCAGGGGGTTCCCACAACTAATGAAAAACTGTTTTTT. Amino acid sequence: CASPTTQGVPTTNEKLFF.

The V and J genes are TRBV28 and TRBJ1-4; the match to TRBD1 covers 8 bases. CDR1 and CDR2 from the germline V gene are MDHEN and SYDVKM. The CDR3 has 16 amino acids. The J segment lost 6 bases and the V segment lost 6 bases, leaving 12 bases of the junction unmatched. CDR3 nucleotide sequence: TGTGCCAGCAGACGGTTTTTCAGGGGGCGAGATGAAAAACTGTTTTTT. Encoded protein: CASRRFFRGRDEKLFF.

This chain connects TRBV6-1 to TRBJ1-3; D gene uncertain. CDR1 MNHNS and CDR2 SASEGT come from the germline V gene. This CDR3 has 14 amino acids. The ends were cut back, 2 bases at V and 0 bases at J, with 5 bases in the middle. CDR3 coding DNA: TGTGCCAGCAGTGAATCTGGCTCTGGAAACACCATATATTTT. Its protein product is CASSESGSGNTIYF.

The V call is TRBV7-3, the J call TRBJ2-1; tentatively, D is TRBD2 (6 bases). V gave up 2 bases and J gave up 3 bases, with 14 bases separating them. The CDR3 loop spans 16 amino acids. CDR1 is SGHTA and CDR2 is FQGTGA in the germline V gene. The CDR3 DNA follows: TGTGCCAGCAGCTTAGTAGGAGCGGGTGGCTACAATGAGCAGTTCTTC. Its translation is CASSLVGAGGYNEQFF.

The V call is TRBV30, the J call TRBJ2-3; TRBD2 matches at 7 bases. Looked up from germline, CDR1 is GTSNPN and CDR2 is SVGIG (reference sequence). V lost 0 bases and J lost 6; bases outside the gene matches: 6. The CDR3 spans 14 residues. Written as DNA, the CDR3 is TGTGCCTGGAGTGTTGGGGGAGGGGTGGATACGCAGTATTTT. Amino acid sequence: CAWSVGGGVDTQYF.

The chain joins TRBV5-1 to TRBJ1-1; TRBD1 agrees at 8 bases. J lost 1 base, V lost 4 bases, and 9 bases had no gene match. The CDR3 has 16 amino acids. Germline assignment: CDR1 SGHRS and CDR2 YFSETQ. The CDR3 coding sequence is TGCGCCAGCAGCCCGAGGACAGGGCGGTCGAACACTGAAGCTTTCTTT. Its translation is CASSPRTGRSNTEAFF.

The V call is TRBV21-1, the J call TRBJ2-7; the table's D call of TRBD1 was not tested on the DNA. TRBV21-1 has pseudogene status. The CDR3 runs 14 residues. CDR3 bases: TGTGCCAGCAGCAAACCCAGGCCCTCCTACGAGCAGTACTTC. Translating it yields CASSKPRPSYEQYF.